These 3 T cell receptor beta chains came from one sample sequenced in a study of blood T cells in healthy people across ages. Primers used in a second PCR of about 6 to 11 cycles were a sample-barcoded 5' primer and a J-beta primer mix. TCRdb reprocessed the 5' RACE reads with MiXCR, giving one entry per CDR3 protein. The sample holds about 1.8 million distinct CDR3 sequences; about 50% are singletons and the top ten take about 2.1%. The sequencing input was blood. The receptors stem from a woman aged 35 to 49 in good health.

V gene TRBV6-5 combines with J gene TRBJ2-7; TRBD1 agrees at 8 bases. The CDR3 is 14 amino acids. In germline, CDR1 is MNHEY, CDR2 SVGAGI. The ends lost 2 bases at V and 2 bases at J; junction bases unmatched: 2. CDR3 residues: CASSYRDRTYEQYF. CDR3 nucleotides: TGTGCCAGCAGTTACCGGGACAGGACCTACGAGCAGTACTTC.

This rearrangement joins TRBV3-1 to TRBJ2-3; possibly TRBD2 for D (7 bases). The CDR3 consists of 16 residues. In germline, CDR1 is LGHDT, CDR2 YNNKEL (reference sequence). V was clipped by 3 bases and J by 2 bases, with 15 bases between them. DNA of the CDR3: TGTGCCAGCAGCCACAGGAGGGGGGGGTACACAGATACGCAGTATTTT. Amino acid sequence: CASSHRRGGYTDTQYF.

The sample holds a few counts of this clonotype. This chain's CDR3 is CASRSTEGTDTQYF. CDR3 nucleotides: TGTGCCAGCAGATCAACGGAGGGCACAGATACGCAGTATTTT. J is TRBJ2-3 and V is TRBV25-1; possibly TRBD2 for D (5 bases). Germline V CDR1 and CDR2: MGHDK, SYGVNS. V was pared by 6 bases and J by 1 base, with 11 bases between. The CDR3 runs 14 residues.